This T cell receptor (beta chain) was captured by sequencing in a study of neurological immune-mediated disorders. General study results and limits: TCR clonal expansion peaked in HTLV-1-associated myelopathy patients and was lowest in multiple sclerosis patients. The multiple sclerosis repertoire cluster was not associated with any clinical or MRI feature.

Germline lookup yields CDR1 GTSNPN and CDR2 SVGIG (reference sequence). The CDR3 has 15 amino acids. J was trimmed by 2 bases and V by 2 bases; bases with no gene match: 5. This clonotype was seen ten or more times. Its antigen is undetermined. TCRdb called the 5' RACE reads again in MiXCR, with one record for every CDR3 protein. The sample contains 45,000 or so distinct CDR3 sequences, 3% of which appear only once. The sample taken for sequencing was PBMCs. The TCR sequence derives from a woman aged 45-65 years with multiple sclerosis. The chain combines TRBV30 with TRBJ2-1, with 8 bases that match TRBD1. CDR3 in amino acids: CAWSSDRGPYNEQFF. The CDR3, as DNA: TGTGCCTGGAGTTCTGACAGGGGCCCCTACAATGAGCAGTTCTTC.